This T cell receptor (beta chain) originates from a study of long-term antiretroviral therapy in people with HIV. This CDR3 comprises 14 residues. The V gene end was trimmed by 3 bases and the J gene end by 4 bases; junction bases not matched to a gene: 3. CDR1 is MNHNS and CDR2 is SASEGT in the germline V gene. Study-wide results and caveats: HIV repertoires had narrower CDR3 length ranges than controls.

The assay, immunoSEQ v3.0, was run at survey level. Sequencing was designed to cover about 35,000-55,000 T-cell genomes in each sample. TCRdb's table, derived via immunoSEQ multiplex PCR, lists solely in-frame clones and lacks some. The repertoire holds around 22,000 clones, about 79% seen once, with 19% in the top ten. About this clone: Antigen unknown.

The gene calls are TRBV6-1 and TRBJ2-3; 8 bases match TRBD1. Here the sequenced sample was unsorted PBMCs, taken 0.1 years before starting antiretroviral therapy. The clonotype comes from a man between 18 and 35 years old with HIV. CDR3 residues: CASSEDRVADTQYF. CDR3 nucleotide sequence: TGTGCCAGCAGTGAGGACAGGGTAGCAGATACGCAGTATTTT.